This T cell receptor (beta chain) was identified during a study of beta chain features in type 1 diabetes. Broader study findings: The study found moderately but significantly shorter TCRB CDR3s in all four CD4+ subsets of Type 1 diabetes patients. The influence of HLA type on TCRB rearrangement stayed undetermined.

V shed 4 bases, J shed 5 bases, and the junction held 11 bases outside the gene matches. The CDR3 sequence is 17 residues long. Germline CDR1 reads KGHSH; CDR2 reads LQKENI. Sequenced material consisted of expressed TCRB transcripts (all of the isolated RNA was reverse transcribed). This table comes from immunoSEQ multiplex PCR, and its TCRdb copy is limited to in-frame clones, with some not included. The sample has roughly 350,000 clones, around 10% seen once. Details on this clone: Its target is unknown.

The chain uses TRBV18 and TRBJ1-4, with 9 bases lining up with TRBD1. The receptor was isolated from a man aged 25 to 40 with type 1 diabetes. The material sequenced was central memory CD4+ T cells from blood. Here the CDR3 reads CASSLLSPGTGNEKLFF. The CDR3 bases are TGTGCCAGCTCACTACTCTCACCCGGGACAGGGAATGAAAAACTGTTTTTT.